The clone carrying this TCR beta chain was seen a handful of times. Antigen unknown. From the 5' RACE reads, TCRdb called clonotypes with MiXCR, one entry per CDR3 protein. The table has hundreds of thousands of distinct CDR3 sequences, roughly 8.6% seen once. This entry belongs to a study of T cells after yellow fever vaccination. Study-wide background: Researchers used SMART-Seq v4 Ultra Low Input to prepare fractions that had low cell numbers. Study-level findings and limits: From the bulk population, abundant clonotypes could contaminate and appear within FACS-sorted repertoires. There was a small share of clonotypes that showed up in both the CD4 and CD8 compartments. Post-booster reappearance was seen for most primary-vaccination clones (roughly 96% CD4, around 91% CD8).

V lost 0 bases and J lost 3, with 10 bases in between. The V gene's germline CDR1 is SGDLS and CDR2 YYNGEE. The CDR3 extends over 14 amino acids. This chain uses TRBV9 with TRBJ2-7; possibly TRBD2 for D (5 bases). The clonotype originates from a young man who received the YFV17D yellow fever vaccine. Specimen: PBMCs, collected 45 days after the first yellow fever vaccination. CDR3 residues: CASSVDLAYYEQYV. The DNA of the CDR3 is TGTGCCAGCAGCGTAGATCTAGCTTACTACGAGCAGTACGTC.